Each of the 30 T cell receptor beta chains below was sequenced from the same sample in a study of shared clonotypes between healthy human individuals. Terminally differentiated effector memory CD45RA+ cells were excluded by CCR7 positive selection of CD45RO-negative cells. Sequencing was performed with immunoSEQ multiplex PCR; in TCRdb, only in-frame clones are kept and a portion is missing. Of some 1,900,000 clones in the sample, approximately 95% were seen once. Sample: naive CD8+ T cells sorted from blood. All receptors derive from a man aged 18 to 30 in good health.

The V call is TRBV27, the J call TRBJ2-1; 8 nucleotides match TRBD1. V dropped 5 bases and J dropped 3; count of bases not matched to a gene: 6. CDR3 length: 15 amino acids. Germline V gene data show CDR1 as MNHEY and CDR2 as SMNVEV (reference sequence). CDR3 protein: CASSPGGSIYNEQFF. CDR3 bases: TGTGCCAGCAGTCCAGGGGGCAGCATCTACAATGAGCAGTTCTTC.

A remark on this clone: At the DNA level, this CDR3 is encoded by other sequences in the same sample as well. The chain recombines TRBV5-6 with TRBJ2-7; D uncertain. V lost 0 bases and J 0 bases, leaving 7 bases between the germline ends. CDR1 is SGHDT, CDR2 YYEEEE, per germline. The CDR3 has 14 amino acids. CDR3 amino acids: CASSLGQLSYEQYF. The CDR3 DNA is TGTGCCAGCAGCTTGGGCCAGCTCTCCTACGAGCAGTACTTC. The variable domain in full, with the rest retrieved from reference TRBV5-6 and TRBJ2-7, is DAGVTQSPTHLIKTRGQQVTLRCSPKSGHDTVSWYQQALGQGPQFIFQYYEEEERQRGNFPDRFSGHQFPNYSSELNVNALLLGDSALYLCASSLGQLSYEQYFGPGTRLTVT.

On this clone: This sample also contains other DNA sequences that code for the same CDR3. The chain is built from TRBV28 and TRBJ2-7; D is uncertain. Looked up from germline, CDR1 is MDHEN and CDR2 is SYDVKM. This CDR3 region has 13 residues. With 3 bases removed from V and 0 bases from J, the gap between germline ends came to 6 bases. The CDR3 sequence: CASSFQASYEQYF. CDR3 bases: TGTGCCAGCAGTTTCCAGGCCTCCTACGAGCAGTACTTC.

This CDR3 is CASSQVGLAGNTEAFF. The CDR3 nucleotides are TGCGCCAGCAGCCAAGTTGGGTTAGCAGGGAACACTGAAGCTTTCTTT. This sequence joins TRBV4-1 and TRBJ1-1; no reliable D call. The CDR3 extends over 16 amino acids. CDR1 is MGHRA, CDR2 YSYEKL, per germline. The V end lost 1 base, the J end lost 1 base, and 13 bases lay between the germline ends.

The CDR3 spells CASRRQGGYGYTF. CDR3 coding DNA: TGTGCCAGCAGGCGACAGGGCGGCTATGGCTACACCTTC. This rearrangement joins TRBV6-5 to TRBJ1-2; 7 bases fit TRBD1. V trimming: 6 bases; J trimming: 4 bases; junction bases outside the gene matches: 5. This CDR3 is built from 13 residues. CDR1 and CDR2 from the germline V gene are MNHEY and SVGAGI.

This clone came up once. Other DNA sequences in the same sample also yield this CDR3. The chain employs TRBV6-5 and TRBJ1-5, with D possibly TRBD1 on 5 matching bases. In germline, CDR1 is MNHEY, CDR2 SVGAGI. Trimming took 0 bases from V and 4 from J, leaving 7 bases between them. This CDR3 comprises 14 residues. The CDR3 loop is CASSYSGLNQPQHF. CDR3 DNA sequence: TGTGCCAGCAGTTACTCGGGACTGAATCAGCCCCAGCATTTT.

This chain joins TRBV6-5 and TRBJ2-7; 11 bases fit TRBD2. There are 16 residues in the CDR3. The V gene end was trimmed by 4 bases and the J gene end by 3 bases; junction bases not matched to a gene: 8. From germline, CDR1 is MNHEY and CDR2 SVGAGI. This CDR3 is CASSSPGTSGHYEQYF. The CDR3 bases are TGTGCCAGCAGTTCTCCCGGGACTAGCGGCCACTACGAGCAGTACTTC.

The chain recombines TRBV15 with TRBJ1-1; TRBD1 is a possible D gene (5 bases). V was pared by 3 bases and J by 3 bases, with 26 bases between. This CDR3 has 19 residues. The germline V gene has CDR1 LNHNV and CDR2 YYDKDF (reference sequence). For the CDR3, the DNA is TGTGCCACCAGCAGCTTGAGAATTGGACAAGCGCTTTGGGACACTGAAGCTTTCTTT. This translates into CATSSLRIGQALWDTEAFF. Filled out from reference TRBV15 and TRBJ1-1, the complete variable domain reads DAMVIQNPRYQVTQFGKPVTLSCSQTLNHNVMYWYQQKSSQAPKLLFHYYDKDFNNEADTPDNFQSRRPNTSFCFLDIRSPGLGDTAMYLCATSSLRIGQALWDTEAFFGQGTRLTVV.

Regarding this clone: Distinct nucleotide sequences in the sample also encode this CDR3. DNA for the CDR3: TGTGCCAGTAGCTTCGGGACAGGGGACTACGAGCAGTACTTC. Encoded protein: CASSFGTGDYEQYF. V usage is TRBV19 and J usage is TRBJ2-7; 10 bases are a match to TRBD1. The CDR3 is 14 amino acids. The ends lost 6 bases at V and 3 bases at J; junction bases unmatched: 5. Germline values: CDR1 LNHDA, CDR2 SQIVND (reference sequence). Supplemented by reference TRBV19 and TRBJ2-7, the full variable domain reads DGGITQSPKYLFRKEGQNVTLSCEQNLNHDAMYWYRQDPGQGLRLIYYSQIVNDFQKGDIAEGYSVSREKKESFPLTVTSAQKNPTAFYLCASSFGTGDYEQYFGPGTRLTVT.

This chain joins TRBV29-1 and TRBJ1-5, with D perhaps TRBD1 (6 bases). Looked up from germline, CDR1 is SQVTM and CDR2 is ANQGSEA. The CDR3 consists of 15 residues. V lost 7 bases to trimming and J lost 2 bases, with 18 bases between them. The CDR3: CSEEKGGRGNQPQHF. CDR3 nucleotides: TGCAGCGAAGAGAAAGGGGGTCGCGGCAATCAGCCCCAGCATTTT.

The chain joins TRBV5-6 to TRBJ1-2; D may be TRBD1 (6 bases). V was cut by 1 base and J by 5 bases, with 15 bases left in between. In germline, CDR1 is SGHDT, CDR2 YYEEEE. The CDR3 spans 15 residues. The CDR3: CASSLRGGKGYGYTF. CDR3 nucleotide sequence: TGTGCCAGCAGCTTGAGAGGGGGGAAAGGGTATGGCTACACCTTC.

The chain employs TRBV6-5 and TRBJ2-1, with 9 bases fitting TRBD2. Germline CDR1 reads MNHEY; CDR2 reads SVGAGI. Unmatched junction bases numbered 12, after V lost 6 bases and J lost 9 bases. The CDR3 runs 15 residues. The CDR3 is CASSPAAGGQGEQFF. CDR3 nucleotide sequence: TGTGCCAGCAGCCCCGCGGCGGGGGGGCAGGGTGAGCAGTTCTTC.

Here the CDR3 reads CASRRSGQPATEAFF. CDR3 nucleotides: TGTGCCAGCAGACGGTCGGGACAGCCAGCCACTGAAGCTTTCTTT. The chain recombines TRBV6-1 with TRBJ1-1, with 7 bases fitting TRBD1. J lost 4 bases, V lost 6 bases, and 11 bases had no gene match. Germline values: CDR1 MNHNS, CDR2 SASEGT. The CDR3 covers 15 residues.

The gene calls are TRBV7-6 and TRBJ2-2; D is ambiguous. The CDR3 totals 13 residues. CDR1 and CDR2 (germline): SGHVS, FNYEAQ. Trimming took 4 bases from V and 3 from J, leaving 6 bases between them. The CDR3 spells CASSWKDTGELFF. For the CDR3, the DNA is TGTGCCAGCAGCTGGAAAGACACCGGGGAGCTGTTTTTT.

The chain carries TRBV7-9 and TRBJ2-2; 7 nucleotides line up with TRBD1. The CDR3 is 15 amino acids. Germline CDR1 SEHNR, CDR2 FQNEAQ (reference sequence). The junction had 3 bases not matched to a gene; V was cut back by 4 bases and J by 1 base. In nucleotides, the CDR3 is TGTGCCAGCAGCTCCAGACAGGGGAACACCGGGGAGCTGTTTTTT. This sequence encodes CASSSRQGNTGELFF.

The chain has TRBV30 and TRBJ2-2; 7 bases match TRBD1. Trimming at V came to 5 bases and at J to 4 bases, leaving 7 bases not matched to a gene. This CDR3 region has 14 residues. From germline, CDR1 is GTSNPN and CDR2 SVGIG (reference sequence). CDR3 protein: CAWDRDGGTGELFF. The CDR3, as DNA: TGTGCCTGGGACAGGGATGGGGGCACCGGGGAGCTGTTTTTT.

The genes are TRBV5-6 and TRBJ1-1; D is unclear. V lost 4 bases, J lost 7 bases, and 11 bases lay in between. The CDR3 is 12 amino acids. Germline V gives CDR1 SGHDT, CDR2 YYEEEE. The CDR3 loop reads CASSLPGNEAFF. CDR3 nucleotide sequence: TGTGCCAGCAGCCTCCCGGGAAATGAAGCTTTCTTT.

The V call is TRBV4-3, the J call TRBJ2-1; 7 bases map to TRBD2. J was trimmed by 7 bases and V by 0 bases; bases with no gene match: 9. The CDR3 contains 16 residues. Looked up from germline, CDR1 is LGHNA and CDR2 is YSLEER. CDR3 coding DNA: TGCGCCAGCAGCCAAGATTCCGGAGCGGGATGGAATGAGCAGTTCTTC. Translated, it gives CASSQDSGAGWNEQFF.

The V call is TRBV25-1, the J call TRBJ2-7; 7 bases agree with TRBD1. V lost 5 bases to trimming and J lost 2 bases; unmatched junction nucleotides: 3. Germline-derived CDR1 and CDR2 are MGHDK and SYGVNS. The CDR3 spans 13 residues. The CDR3 loop reads CASSRDSPYEQYF. CDR3 nucleotide sequence: TGTGCCAGCAGTCGGGACAGCCCCTACGAGCAGTACTTC.

The CDR3 is CASSFFPGDEQYF. The CDR3 coding sequence is TGTGCCAGCAGCTTTTTTCCGGGGGACGAGCAGTACTTC. This chain joins TRBV5-8 and TRBJ2-7, with D perhaps matching TRBD2 (6 bases). The CDR3 spans 13 residues. Germline loops: CDR1 SGHTS, CDR2 YDEGEE. The V end was cut by 2 bases, the J end by 5 bases, with 11 bases between.

The rearrangement joins TRBV19 to TRBJ2-2; possibly TRBD1 or TRBD2 for D (5 bases each). The length of the CDR3 is 15 residues. Germline CDR1 is LNHDA and CDR2 is SQIVND (reference sequence). V was cut by 8 bases and J by 3 bases, with 16 bases left in between. The chain's CDR3 is CASAGLRGYTGELFF. DNA of the CDR3: TGTGCCAGTGCAGGGTTGAGGGGCTACACCGGGGAGCTGTTTTTT.

Only one count was recorded for this clone. The chain carries TRBV5-5 and TRBJ1-2; TRBD1 aligns across 7 bases. CDR1 SGHKS and CDR2 YYEKEE come from the germline V gene (reference sequence). This CDR3 has 14 residues. V lost 5 bases to trimming and J lost 5 bases; unmatched junction nucleotides: 9. DNA for the CDR3: TGTGCCAGCAGTTTCACAGGGGAGGCTTATGGCTACACCTTC. Its translation: CASSFTGEAYGYTF.

This chain connects TRBV28 to TRBJ1-1; D gene uncertain. The V gene's germline CDR1 is MDHEN and CDR2 SYDVKM. The CDR3 has 16 residues. Trimming took off 4 bases at V and 8 bases at J, with 23 bases between the two ends. The CDR3 here is CASSWVLGQEVREAFF. The CDR3 DNA reads TGTGCCAGCAGTTGGGTCTTGGGTCAGGAAGTGCGGGAAGCTTTCTTT.

The V call is TRBV7-3, the J call TRBJ2-6, with unresolved D. The germline V gene has CDR1 SGHTA and CDR2 FQGTGA. This CDR3 spans 17 amino acids. V lost 2 bases, J lost 0 bases, and 11 bases lay in between. This chain's CDR3 is CASSLEHWSSGANVLTF. The CDR3 DNA is TGTGCCAGCAGCTTAGAACACTGGAGCTCTGGGGCCAACGTCCTGACTTTC.

The J gene is TRBJ1-6, the V gene TRBV19; D is unclear. V was clipped by 3 bases and J by 0 bases, with 12 bases between them. Germline V CDR1 and CDR2: LNHDA, SQIVND (reference sequence). The CDR3 consists of 17 residues. CDR3 sequence (DNA): TGTGCCAGTAGTATGGAGTCACTAAGCTCCTATAATTCACCCCTCCACTTT. This translates into CASSMESLSSYNSPLHF.

As for this clone: This sample also contains other DNA sequences that code for the same CDR3. This sequence joins TRBV2 and TRBJ2-7; tentative D call: TRBD2 (6 bases). CDR1 is SNHLY and CDR2 is FYNNEI in the germline V gene. V lost 3 bases, J lost 0 bases, and 12 bases lay in between. The CDR3 is 15 residues long. The CDR3 sequence: CASSEVGGSSYEQYF. The DNA for the CDR3 is TGTGCCAGCAGTGAGGTTGGGGGGAGCTCCTACGAGCAGTACTTC.

This sequence joins TRBV10-3 and TRBJ1-1; possible D gene TRBD1, 5 bases. Per germline, CDR1 ENHRY and CDR2 SYGVKD. V lost 4 bases to trimming and J lost 6 bases, with 9 bases between them. This CDR3 has 12 amino acids. The CDR3 protein is CAISGGGPEAFF. The DNA for the CDR3 is TGTGCCATCAGTGGGGGGGGTCCTGAAGCTTTCTTT.

The chain couples TRBV6-1 to TRBJ2-7, with 7 bases that match TRBD2. The CDR3 consists of 15 residues. With 2 bases clipped from V and 3 bases from J, the junction kept 7 bases outside the gene matches. Germline V gives CDR1 MNHNS, CDR2 SASEGT. CDR3 region: CASSESRGRGYEQYF. The CDR3 DNA is TGTGCCAGCAGTGAATCCAGAGGGAGGGGCTACGAGCAGTACTTC.

J is TRBJ2-5 and V is TRBV7-9; 7 nucleotides align to TRBD1. The germline V gene has CDR1 SEHNR and CDR2 FQNEAQ (reference sequence). The CDR3 totals 15 residues. Trimming at V came to 5 bases and at J to 1 base, leaving 7 bases not matched to a gene. The CDR3 region is CASSGDRDLQETQYF. As DNA, the CDR3 is TGTGCCAGCAGCGGGGACAGAGACCTCCAAGAGACCCAGTACTTC.

V usage is TRBV6-5 and J usage is TRBJ1-4; D is undetermined. Germline V gene data show CDR1 as MNHEY and CDR2 as SVGAGI. This CDR3 is 14 amino acids long. Trimming took off 5 bases at V and 8 bases at J, with 15 bases between the two ends. Written as DNA, the CDR3 is TGTGCCAGCAGTCCCGACACTCCTGCAGAAAAACTGTTTTTT. Translated: CASSPDTPAEKLFF.